These 30 T cell receptor beta chains were all obtained from the same sample, sequenced in a study of blood T cell repertoires in COVID-19. The table came from immunoSEQ multiplex PCR; TCRdb's copy has only in-frame clones and leaves some out. Here the sample spans about 35,000 clones, around 86% being singletons. The material sequenced was peripheral blood. These receptor sequences come from a man at least 80 years old with active COVID-19.

CDR3 loop: CASSQGLHRNTEAFF. The CDR3 region has the DNA TGCGCCAGCAGCCAAGGTCTGCACAGGAACACTGAAGCTTTCTTT. This sequence joins TRBV4-3 and TRBJ1-1; D is unclear. From germline, CDR1 is LGHNA and CDR2 YSLEER. Deletions cut 1 base from V and 1 base from J, with 10 bases between. CDR3 length: 15 amino acids.

The chain carries TRBV13 and TRBJ1-2; TRBD1 aligns across 9 bases. V shed 4 bases and J 3 bases; nucleotides not matched to a gene: 6. This CDR3 contains 15 residues. Germline-derived CDR1 and CDR2 are PRHDT and FYEKMQ (reference sequence). The CDR3 loop reads CASSSLTGGYYGYTF. The CDR3 DNA reads TGTGCCAGCAGCTCCTTGACAGGGGGGTACTATGGCTACACCTTC.

The genes are TRBV6-5 and TRBJ2-7; a possible D gene is TRBD2 (6 bases). The CDR3 has 12 residues. Per the germline V gene, CDR1 is MNHEY and CDR2 is SVGAGI. V dropped 3 bases and J dropped 9 bases, with 12 bases sitting between them. Written as DNA, the CDR3 is TGTGCCAGCAGTTATGATCGGCGGGGGCAGTACTTC. The encoded protein is CASSYDRRGQYF.

The genes are TRBV5-8 and TRBJ2-1; TRBD2 matches 12 bases. The V segment lost 4 bases and the J segment 4 bases; nucleotides outside the gene matches: 3. The CDR3 runs 15 residues. Germline-derived CDR1 and CDR2 are SGHTS and YDEGEE. CDR3 protein: CASSPGTSGYNEQFF. In nucleotides, the CDR3 is TGTGCCAGCAGCCCAGGGACTAGCGGGTACAATGAGCAGTTCTTC.

V gene TRBV5-6 combines with J gene TRBJ1-2, with D unclear. Germline lookup yields CDR1 SGHDT and CDR2 YYEEEE. The length of the CDR3 is 11 residues. V shed 4 bases and J shed 7 bases, with 8 bases lying between them. The CDR3 is CASSLLGGYTF. CDR3 bases: TGTGCCAGCAGCCTCCTAGGTGGCTACACCTTC.

The chain recombines TRBV9 with TRBJ1-1; D is undetermined. The CDR3 runs 13 residues. Germline V gene data show CDR1 as SGDLS and CDR2 as YYNGEE. V gave up 0 bases and J gave up 7 bases, with 10 bases separating them. The CDR3 DNA reads as TGTGCCAGCAGCGTAGGACGGAGTAGTGAAGCTTTCTTT. Translated, it gives CASSVGRSSEAFF.

The rearrangement uses TRBV28 and TRBJ2-2; unclear D gene. Germline CDR1 and CDR2: MDHEN and SYDVKM. This CDR3 spans 12 amino acids. Trimming took 8 bases from V and 4 from J, leaving 8 bases between them. In DNA, the CDR3 is TGTGCCAGCCGAAGAGCCACCGGGGAGCTGTTTTTT. Its protein is CASRRATGELFF.

In this sample, this clone turned up a few times. This rearrangement joins TRBV7-9 to TRBJ2-7, with TRBD1 as a possible D gene (6 bases). Germline CDR1 SEHNR, CDR2 FQNEAQ (reference sequence). Deletions cut 3 bases from V and 7 bases from J, with 16 bases between. The CDR3 sequence is 14 residues long. The CDR3 DNA reads TGTGCCAGCAGCTTCACAGGGACGGTGGGGGAGCAGTACTTC. Protein: CASSFTGTVGEQYF.

This chain connects TRBV4-1 to TRBJ1-6; TRBD1 is a possible D gene (6 bases). The CDR3 is 15 residues long. Germline V gene lookup returns CDR1 MGHRA and CDR2 YSYEKL. V gave up 2 bases and J gave up 12 bases, with 17 bases separating them. The CDR3 bases are TGCGCCAGCAGCCAACCCGGGGGGGGCCAGGTACCCCTCCACTTT. It is translated as CASSQPGGGQVPLHF.

On this clone: A junction boundary mismatches the germline segment, possibly from a read error. V and J are TRBV24-1 and TRBJ2-3; 11 positions match TRBD2. CDR1 and CDR2 (germline): KGHDR, SFDVKD. This CDR3 is 13 amino acids long. CDR3 residues: CATSVNSGRAKHF. The CDR3 nucleotides are TGTGCCACCAGTGTCAATAGCGGGAGGGCCAAGCATTTT.

The J gene is TRBJ1-2, the V gene TRBV6-5; D not resolved. From germline, CDR1 is MNHEY and CDR2 SVGAGI. V was cut by 0 bases and J by 1 base, with 9 bases left in between. CDR3 size: 15 residues. The CDR3 region is CASSYSRGVNYGYTF. Written as DNA, the CDR3 is TGTGCCAGCAGTTACTCGAGAGGCGTTAACTATGGCTACACCTTC.

The chain combines TRBV14 with TRBJ2-1; the D gene is possibly TRBD1 (6 bases). The germline V and J ends were trimmed by 0 bases and 4 bases, with 10 bases remaining between them. Germline V CDR1 and CDR2: SGHDN, FVKESK. The CDR3 length is 15 residues. In DNA form, the CDR3 reads TGTGCCAGCAGCCAAGAGGGGACACCATACAATGAGCAGTTCTTC. Translated: CASSQEGTPYNEQFF.

The chain uses TRBV28 and TRBJ1-2; D is undetermined. This CDR3 is 14 amino acids long. Germline CDR1 reads MDHEN; CDR2 reads SYDVKM. The V and J ends lost 7 bases and 0 bases respectively, with 12 bases between them. CDR3 DNA sequence: TGTGCCAGCAACCAAGGAGGGTCTAACTATGGCTACACCTTC. The encoded protein is CASNQGGSNYGYTF.

V and J are TRBV6-5 and TRBJ2-7; tentative D call: TRBD1 (6 bases). V gave up 6 bases and J gave up 4 bases, with 16 bases separating them. CDR3 length equals 14 residues. Germline-derived CDR1 and CDR2 are MNHEY and SVGAGI. The CDR3 DNA sequence: TGTGCCAGCAGGGTAGGGGCAGGGGCGTACGAGCAGTACTTC. This codes for CASRVGAGAYEQYF.

This rearrangement joins TRBV11-2 to TRBJ2-7, with 8 bases identical to TRBD1. CDR3 length: 14 residues. Germline values: CDR1 SGHAT, CDR2 FQNNGV. Trimming cost V 6 bases and J 3 bases; bases outside gene matches: 7. The CDR3, as DNA: TGTGCCAGCAGGGGGGACAGGCGGGACTACGAGCAGTACTTC. Translated: CASRGDRRDYEQYF. The variable domain in full, with the rest retrieved from reference TRBV11-2 and TRBJ2-7, is EAGVAQSPRYKIIEKRQSVAFWCNPISGHATLYWYQQILGQGPKLLIQFQNNGVVDDSQLPKDRFSAERLKGVDSTLKIQPAKLEDSAVYLCASRGDRRDYEQYFGPGTRLTVT.

CDR3 amino acids: CASSRTGSTYNSPLHF. The CDR3 DNA reads TGTGCCAGCAGCCGGACAGGGAGTACCTATAATTCACCCCTCCACTTT. The chain combines TRBV2 with TRBJ1-6; 8 bases match TRBD1. The J segment lost 2 bases and the V segment lost 6 bases, leaving 6 bases of the junction unmatched. Germline V gene data show CDR1 as SNHLY and CDR2 as FYNNEI. The length of the CDR3 is 16 residues. Combining the CDR3 with reference TRBV2 and TRBJ1-6 gives the whole variable domain EPEVTQTPSHQVTQMGQEVILRCVPISNHLYFYWYRQILGQKVEFLVSFYNNEISEKSEIFDDQFSVERPDGSNFTLKIRSTKLEDSAMYFCASSRTGSTYNSPLHFGNGTRLTVT.

The chain carries TRBV6-6 and TRBJ2-7; a possible D gene is TRBD2 (5 bases). Between the trimmed V and J ends, which lost 5 bases and 6 bases, there was a span of 17 bases. The germline CDR1 and CDR2 sequences are MNHNY and SVGAGI (reference sequence). The CDR3 runs 14 residues. CDR3 residues: CASSLPFKGAEQYF. The DNA of the CDR3 is TGTGCCAGCAGTCTTCCTTTTAAGGGAGCCGAGCAGTACTTC.

This clone was counted between two and nine times. The chain combines TRBV15 with TRBJ1-1; D unresolved. CDR1 LNHNV and CDR2 YYDKDF come from the germline V gene (reference sequence). CDR3 size: 13 residues. V was shortened by 2 bases and J by 1 base, with 5 bases between the two germline ends. The CDR3 nucleotides read TGTGCCACCAGCAGATCACAGAACACTGAAGCTTTCTTT. Encoded protein: CATSRSQNTEAFF.

The CDR3: CASSVEGSGSWHEQFF. Here the CDR3 DNA reads TGTGCCAGCAGCGTAGAGGGTAGCGGGAGTTGGCATGAGCAGTTCTTC. The chain couples TRBV9 to TRBJ2-1; 9 positions agree with TRBD2. The CDR3 spans 16 residues. CDR1 and CDR2 (germline): SGDLS, YYNGEE. V dropped 0 bases and J dropped 8; count of bases not matched to a gene: 9.

This CDR3 is CSVDGGRGDEQYF. CDR3 coding DNA: TGCAGCGTTGACGGGGGGCGCGGCGACGAGCAGTACTTC. The rearrangement uses TRBV29-1 and TRBJ2-7; D perhaps matches TRBD2 (7 bases). V was trimmed by 3 bases and J by 5 bases, leaving 14 bases between them. CDR1 is SQVTM and CDR2 is ANQGSEA in the germline V gene. The CDR3 contains 13 residues.

The chain combines TRBV18 with TRBJ2-2; 12 bases are a match to TRBD2. Germline V gene sequence: CDR1 KGHSH, CDR2 LQKENI. Losses at the gene ends were 3 bases for V and 6 bases for J; bases not matched to a gene: 2. This CDR3 has 15 amino acids. Here the CDR3 DNA reads TGTGCCAGCTCACCGGGACTAGCGGGTTCCGGGGAGCTGTTTTTT. Its protein product is CASSPGLAGSGELFF.

The chain couples TRBV28 to TRBJ2-2; TRBD2 might be the D (6 bases). Trimming removed 5 bases at V and 6 bases at J, with 16 bases between. The length of the CDR3 is 15 residues. CDR1 and CDR2 (germline): MDHEN, SYDVKM. The chain's CDR3 is CASSLQRAGPGELFF. CDR3 bases: TGTGCCAGCAGTCTACAAAGGGCGGGGCCCGGGGAGCTGTTTTTT.

The chain uses TRBV28 and TRBJ1-6; D remains unclear. V shed 3 bases and J shed 1 base, with 7 bases lying between them. Germline lookup yields CDR1 MDHEN and CDR2 SYDVKM. CDR3 length: 15 amino acids. The CDR3 DNA follows: TGTGCCAGCAGTTTGGAGAGTTCCTATAATTCACCCCTCCACTTT. Protein product: CASSLESSYNSPLHF.

V and J are TRBV18 and TRBJ2-2, with 11 nucleotides matching TRBD2. The V segment lost 5 bases and the J segment 3 bases; nucleotides outside the gene matches: 2. The germline CDR1 and CDR2 sequences are KGHSH and LQKENI. The CDR3 totals 15 residues. CDR3 loop: CASSALAGDTGELFF. Here the CDR3 DNA reads TGTGCCAGCTCAGCACTAGCGGGAGACACCGGGGAGCTGTTTTTT.

This clone was picked up one time. The V call is TRBV5-8, the J call TRBJ2-3, with TRBD1 identical over 12 bases. CDR1 is SGHTS, CDR2 YDEGEE, per germline. The CDR3 is 16 residues long. Trimming removed 3 bases from V and 2 bases from J; junction bases left unmatched: 4. CDR3 in amino acids: CASSSGQGASTDTQYF. CDR3 nucleotides: TGTGCCAGCAGCTCGGGACAGGGGGCATCCACAGATACGCAGTATTTT.

With regard to this clone: Its ends do not fully match the called genes, so a read error is possible. The rearrangement joins TRBV28 to TRBJ2-1, with D perhaps TRBD2 (6 bases). This CDR3 contains 12 residues. The germline CDR1 and CDR2 sequences are MDHEN and SYDVKM. The chain's CDR3 is CASTRPGTPLLF. For the CDR3, the DNA is TGTGCCAGCACACGACCCGGGACTCCCTTGCTCTTC. Supplemented by reference TRBV28 and TRBJ2-1, the full variable domain reads DVKVTQSSRYLVKRTGEKVFLECVQDMDHENMFWYRQDPGLGLRLIYFSYDVKMKEKGDIPEGYSVSREKKERFSLILESASTNQTSMYLCASTRPGTPLLFGPGTRLTVL.

The chain couples TRBV27 to TRBJ2-4, with D possibly being TRBD1 (5 bases). V was pared by 4 bases and J by 6 bases, with 13 bases between. The CDR3 sequence is 14 residues long. In germline, CDR1 is MNHEY, CDR2 SMNVEV (reference sequence). CDR3 sequence (DNA): TGTGCCAGCAGTTCTTCAGACAGTGGAAACATTCAGTACTTC. Translating it yields CASSSSDSGNIQYF.

V is TRBV18 and J is TRBJ2-6, with D maybe TRBD1 (5 bases). Deletions cut 3 bases from V and 0 bases from J, with 12 bases between. Germline CDR1 KGHSH, CDR2 LQKENI. The CDR3 has 17 residues. CDR3 coding DNA: TGTGCCAGCTCACCTCCAGGGTTATACTCTGGGGCCAACGTCCTGACTTTC. Protein: CASSPPGLYSGANVLTF.

The J gene is TRBJ1-1, the V gene TRBV5-1; 9 bases are a match to TRBD1. Unmatched junction bases numbered 8, after V lost 4 bases and J lost 4 bases. CDR3 length equals 15 residues. CDR1 and CDR2 (germline): SGHRS, YFSETQ. The CDR3 protein is CASSLGTGSGTEAFF. CDR3 DNA: TGCGCCAGCAGCCTAGGGACAGGGAGCGGCACTGAAGCTTTCTTT.

This chain uses TRBV5-4 with TRBJ2-5, with 7 bases fitting TRBD1. This CDR3 has 14 amino acids. Germline V CDR1 and CDR2: SGHNT, YYREEE (reference sequence). V lost 2 bases and J lost 5; bases outside the gene matches: 6. CDR3: CASSFGQALETQYF. For the CDR3, the DNA is TGTGCCAGCAGCTTCGGACAGGCGCTGGAGACCCAGTACTTC.